This T cell receptor beta chain was captured by sequencing in a study of cytomegalovirus exposure and HLA in healthy donors. General study findings and limits: The study flagged approximately 180 TCR beta chains as cytomegalovirus-associated. Most TCRs appeared rarely, but some public TCRs recurred in many donors. In vitro work confirmed that a few CMV-associated chains recognize CMV antigens.

Profiling relied on immunoSEQ multiplex PCR, and the TCRdb table lists in-frame clones only, not all of them. The table has about 240,000 clones, roughly 86% seen once. These donors were members of the roughly 120-subject validation cohort, a group separate from the roughly 670-subject first cohort. A remark on this clone: Antigen: not known.

The germline CDR1 and CDR2 sequences are SGHRS and YFSETQ. Trimming removed 0 bases from V and 4 bases from J; junction bases left unmatched: 4. The CDR3 totals 15 residues. This rearrangement joins TRBV5-1 to TRBJ2-5; 9 bases are shared with TRBD1. Specimen: PBMCs. The receptor was derived from a woman younger than 45 in good health and CMV-seropositive. As DNA, the CDR3 is TGCGCCAGCAGCTTGGTGGGGACAGGGACAGAGACCCAGTACTTC. This translates into CASSLVGTGTETQYF.